This T cell receptor (beta chain) was identified during a study of Graves' ophthalmopathy and Graves' hyperthyroidism (dated by TCRdb to 2017 to 2018). Regarding the research as a whole: Peripheral blood was collected at initial diagnosis, before any treatment. Following sample collection, hyperthyroidism patients were given methimazole at a starting dose of 30 mg daily, and ophthalmopathy patients were given high-dose intravenous methylprednisolone. In over 5 hyperthyroidism patients, the T-cell repertoire of thyroid tissue was compared with the T-cell repertoire of blood. A discovery set of 95 to 100 patients (under 45 ophthalmopathy, about 58 stable hyperthyroidism) was enrolled to explore V-J signatures distinguishing ophthalmopathy from hyperthyroidism. The study used TCR beta repertoire signatures to distinguish Graves' ophthalmopathy from Graves' hyperthyroidism and to predict progression to ophthalmopathy. In total, approximately 140 blood samples were TCR-sequenced: 43 ophthalmopathy, approximately 75 hyperthyroidism and roughly 17 hyperthyroidism-to-ophthalmopathy patients. The independent validation cohort included 18 to 20 hyperthyroidism patients plus 17 patients who later progressed from hyperthyroidism to ophthalmopathy.

Sequences SGHRS (CDR1) and YFSETQ (CDR2) are obtained from the germline V gene. Spanning cysteine to phenylalanine, the CDR3 consists of 14 amino acids. Only CDR3 DNA is held: 42 bases, read in frame from base 1. The V and J ends are trimmed by 5 bases and 3 bases, leaving 15 bases between them. This clonotype was counted many times. Its target antigen remains unknown. There are no base qualities to consult, and no much larger clone falls within one base. Study-level results and caveats: In validation, the model predicted ophthalmopathy progression with roughly 68% sensitivity and 72.22% specificity; 12 predicted patients were CT-confirmed with GO in a median of approximately 6.5 months. Ophthalmopathy was separated from stable hyperthyroidism by the 13-signature model with 85% to 90% sensitivity and less than 82% specificity in cross-validation and with 80%/75% in the test set. No statistical method was used to predetermine the sample size, and group allocation was not hidden from the investigators. Most expanded thyroid clonotypes with frequency above 0.001 were also detected in blood, suggesting blood repertoires may reflect the thyroid immune response.

Hyperthyroidism was considered stable if no progression to ophthalmopathy occurred within 18 months of follow-up. Patients with hyperthyroidism were aged 18 to 65 years, had been newly diagnosed, and had a disease duration of less than 2 months. Anyone with other autoimmune diseases, uncontrolled infections, pregnancy or lactation was excluded from the study. Clinical symptoms, serum thyroxine, TRAb, thyroid ultrasound and orbital computed tomography formed the basis of the diagnosis. Using Ficoll-Paque density gradient centrifugation, PBMCs were isolated from about 9.2 ml of fresh peripheral blood. Trizol reagent was used to extract the total RNA, and its quality was then checked on an Agilent 2100 Bioanalyzer. For repertoire sequencing, TCR beta CDR3 regions were amplified from RNA transcripts. The first round of RT-PCR was done with HTBI primers and the Qiagen OneStep RT-PCR kit, and was followed by a second round of multiplex PCR, then size selection and purification. Libraries were sequenced paired-end with 100 bp reads on an Illumina HiSeq2000. In the authors' own workflow: Reads were processed with SOAPnuke, discarding reads with adapters, uncalled bases, mean Phred below 15, or no exact constant-primer or identifier match. High-quality paired reads were merged with COPE v1.2.5. Clonotypes were defined as unique nucleotide sequences and were aligned to IMGT TRB V, D and J references using MiTCR v1.1. The analysis was limited to V-J combinations with a frequency above 0.0001, which together covered 99.2% of the repertoires. For each V-J combination, a TCR clonal expansion and chaos score was defined as the ratio of F50 clonal expansion to chaos observed in the TCRdist matrix. Welch's t-statistics and random forest were used to reduce features to about 13 V-J combinations, which were fed into a naive Bayes classifier. The similarity between thyroid and blood repertoires was quantified using the Morisita-Horn index. The raw public reads went through TCRdb reprocessing: fastp at Q25, MiXCR clone calling, in-frame beta chains kept. Rows are unified per CDR3 protein, each entry keeping the most common DNA and genes. TCRdb's processing, not the study's, gives the V and J calls here. Here the sample has about 370,000 distinct CDR3 sequences; about 15% occur a single time. Jointly, the top ten make up roughly 2.4% of the sample.

Sequenced input: peripheral blood. The TCR comes from an adult woman with stable Graves' hyperthyroidism. Recombination linked TRBV5-1 to TRBJ2-7; the D gene is perhaps TRBD2, from 5 matching bases. CDR3 protein: CASRMQLDYYEQYF. The DNA sequence is as follows: TGCGCCAGCAGAATGCAACTAGATTACTACGAGCAGTACTTC.